Following are 4 T cell receptor beta chains from one sample sequenced in a study of vaccination effects on CD4 cells after COVID-19. Sequenced by immunoSEQ multiplex PCR; TCRdb stores in-frame clones only, minus some. This table holds 20,000 to 25,000 clones, around 75% found once. These receptors' antigens are unknown. Ahead of sequencing, the ViraFEST assay grew antigen-specific CD4+ T cells using viral peptide pools. CD4+ T cell isolation took place after about 11 days of culture. The infection with SARS-CoV-2 (confirmed by PCR) occurred in this person between March and December 2020. The source material was CD4+ T cells from PBMCs cultured with a peptide pool, sampled before COVID-19 vaccination. These receptors were obtained from a human donor who had a prior SARS-CoV-2 infection.

The V call is TRBV19, the J call TRBJ1-2, with 7 nucleotides matching TRBD1. This CDR3 region has 15 residues. V lost 1 base and J lost 6; bases outside the gene matches: 8. CDR1 LNHDA and CDR2 SQIVND come from the germline V gene (reference sequence). CDR3 DNA sequence: TGTGCCAGTAGTATAGTGCCAGGGGGAGGCCATGGCTACACCTTC. Protein sequence: CASSIVPGGGHGYTF. Drawing the rest from reference TRBV19 and TRBJ1-2, the complete variable domain is DGGITQSPKYLFRKEGQNVTLSCEQNLNHDAMYWYRQDPGQGLRLIYYSQIVNDFQKGDIAEGYSVSREKKESFPLTVTSAQKNPTAFYLCASSIVPGGGHGYTFGSGTRLTVV.

In its sample, this clone was seen a few times. The genes are TRBV9 and TRBJ2-3; TRBD2 matches 11 bases. This CDR3 comprises 16 residues. V lost 4 bases to trimming and J lost 0 bases; unmatched junction nucleotides: 4. Germline CDR1 reads SGDLS; CDR2 reads YYNGEE. CDR3: CASSLGLAGSTDTQYF. For the CDR3, the DNA is TGTGCCAGCAGCTTAGGACTAGCGGGTAGCACAGATACGCAGTATTTT.

The genes are TRBV5-1 and TRBJ2-7, with 8 bases fitting TRBD1. The CDR3 is made up of 15 amino acids. Unmatched junction bases numbered 6, after V lost 4 bases and J lost 0 bases. Germline assignment: CDR1 SGHRS and CDR2 YFSETQ. This CDR3 reads CASSSRQGSSYEQYF. The DNA of the CDR3 is TGCGCCAGCAGCAGTAGACAGGGGAGCTCCTACGAGCAGTACTTC.

A few counts support this clone. The CDR3 DNA sequence: TGTGCCAGCTCTGGGTATTGGGCTAGCAGCTCCTACGAGCAGTACTTC. This sequence encodes CASSGYWASSSYEQYF. The chain recombines TRBV18 with TRBJ2-7, with D tentatively TRBD2 (5 bases). The CDR3 is 16 residues long. Germline loops: CDR1 KGHSH, CDR2 LQKENI. V lost 6 bases and J lost 0, with 18 bases in between.